This TCR beta chain was sequenced during a study of T cell repertoires and HLA-DP antigens. After approximately 15 days, CD4+ cells were restimulated 24 h with the same allogeneic DPB1. Cells were stimulated with HeLa cells transduced with HLA-DPA1/DPB1, HLA-DM, invariant chain and CD80. Notes on the study in general: A non-physiological HeLa system presented antigen to total CD4+ responders.

Profiling relied on immunoSEQ multiplex PCR, and the TCRdb table lists in-frame clones only, not all of them. The profile shows some 1,700 clones, about 77% of them singletons. CDR1 LGHNA and CDR2 YSLEER come from the germline V gene. V was pared by 0 bases and J by 0 bases, with 11 bases between. The CDR3 has 16 residues. The sequenced sample consisted of CD137- CD4+ T cells from cultured PBMCs. The TCR comes from a man aged 50 to 59 in good health and CMV-seronegative. This chain joins TRBV4-3 and TRBJ1-2; D is undetermined. CDR3 region: CASSQDMEASNYGYTF. The CDR3 DNA reads as TGCGCCAGCAGCCAAGATATGGAGGCGTCTAACTATGGCTACACCTTC.